These 21 T cell receptor beta chains came from one sample sequenced in a study of graft-versus-host responses after intestinal transplantation. Only in-frame clones appear in the TCRdb table, and some are missing; sequencing was by immunoSEQ multiplex PCR. The sample has 6,500 to 9,500 clones, around 92% seen once. Specimen: PBMCs, collected 30 to 33 days after intestinal transplant. The receptors were sampled from a human patient who received an intestinal transplant, so some T cells may come from the graft donor.

The sample holds one count of this clone. V gene TRBV10-3 combines with J gene TRBJ1-1; the match to TRBD1 covers 8 bases. The V segment lost 10 bases and the J segment 6 bases; nucleotides outside the gene matches: 10. Germline CDR1 is ENHRY and CDR2 is SYGVKD. The length of the CDR3 is 13 residues. The CDR3 bases are TGTGCCACCGCGGACAGGGTCGGGCCTGAAGCTTTCTTT. Residues: CATADRVGPEAFF.

The chain's CDR3 is CASSLGAAGVRTDTQYF. Here the CDR3 DNA reads TGTGCCAGCAGCTTAGGGGCAGCGGGGGTTCGCACAGATACGCAGTATTTT. The rearrangement links TRBV13 to TRBJ2-3; 8 bases are shared with TRBD2. V lost 0 bases, J lost 1 base, and 6 bases stayed unmatched. The germline CDR1 and CDR2 sequences are PRHDT and FYEKMQ (reference sequence). This CDR3 spans 17 amino acids.

The chain carries TRBV7-6 and TRBJ2-5; maybe TRBD1 (6 bases). Germline V gene sequence: CDR1 SGHVS, CDR2 FNYEAQ. Trimming stripped 3 bases from V and 2 bases from J, with 13 bases between. This CDR3 is built from 15 residues. The CDR3 loop reads CASSLTLGQQETQYF. The CDR3 DNA follows: TGTGCCAGCAGCTTGACCCTCGGACAGCAAGAGACCCAGTACTTC.

V gene TRBV11-2 combines with J gene TRBJ1-6, with D possibly TRBD1 on 6 matching bases. Germline CDR1 is SGHAT and CDR2 is FQNNGV. This CDR3 is built from 15 residues. V was clipped by 5 bases and J by 8 bases, with 16 bases between them. The CDR3 DNA reads TGTGCCAGCAGCCCTAGGGGTTCAGGGGATTCACCCCTCCACTTT. This gives the protein CASSPRGSGDSPLHF.

This rearrangement joins TRBV11-3 to TRBJ1-2; the D is unclear. CDR3 length: 13 amino acids. Trimming removed 0 bases from V and 1 base from J, with 3 bases in between. Germline CDR1 SGHNT, CDR2 YENEEA. This CDR3 is CASSLDGNYGYTF. The CDR3, as DNA: TGTGCCAGCAGCTTAGATGGTAACTATGGCTACACCTTC.

The chain has TRBV11-2 and TRBJ2-2; 11 bases are a match to TRBD1. The CDR3 sequence is 15 residues long. Per the germline V gene, CDR1 is SGHAT and CDR2 is FQNNGV. V lost 6 bases, J lost 7 bases, and 7 bases stayed unmatched. CDR3 protein: CASSTGTGGLGELFF. As DNA, the CDR3 is TGTGCCAGCAGTACCGGGACAGGGGGTCTCGGGGAGCTGTTTTTT.

The chain has TRBV6-5 and TRBJ1-3; D is possibly TRBD1 (6 bases). V dropped 0 bases and J dropped 0 bases, with 9 bases sitting between them. The CDR3 covers 16 residues. Germline V lookup: CDR1 MNHEY, CDR2 SVGAGI. CDR3 in amino acids: CASSYSQGTSGNTIYF. Written as DNA, the CDR3 is TGTGCCAGCAGTTACTCACAGGGAACCTCTGGAAACACCATATATTTT.

The chain links TRBV4-1 to TRBJ1-1; the D gene is possibly TRBD1 (5 bases). This CDR3 has 16 amino acids. With 0 bases removed from V and 6 bases from J, the gap between germline ends came to 17 bases. Looked up from germline, CDR1 is MGHRA and CDR2 is YSYEKL. In nucleotides, the CDR3 is TGCGCCAGCAGCCAAGACGTGGGGCAGGGCGGGTCTGAAGCTTTCTTT. This codes for CASSQDVGQGGSEAFF.

The J gene is TRBJ2-7, the V gene TRBV11-2; 7 nucleotides agree with TRBD2. This CDR3 comprises 13 residues. Germline trimming cut 5 bases from V and 1 base from J; bases unmatched to any gene: 2. Germline V lookup: CDR1 SGHAT, CDR2 FQNNGV. CDR3: CASSTGGSYEQYF. The CDR3 nucleotides are TGTGCCAGCAGCACCGGGGGGTCCTACGAGCAGTACTTC.

The chain couples TRBV4-1 to TRBJ2-7, with D unresolved. The CDR3 consists of 14 residues. V was shortened by 1 base and J by 2 bases, with 9 bases between the two germline ends. Germline CDR1 is MGHRA and CDR2 is YSYEKL. This chain's CDR3 is CASSQGLGPYEQYF. The CDR3 DNA follows: TGCGCCAGCAGCCAAGGCCTGGGCCCCTACGAGCAGTACTTC.

V gene TRBV6-6 combines with J gene TRBJ2-7; D uncertain. Trimming left V 9 bases short and J 6 bases short, with 18 bases between. CDR3 length: 13 residues. Germline V lookup: CDR1 MNHNY, CDR2 SVGAGI (reference sequence). CDR3 coding DNA: TGTGCCAGTGCACCGGGCCCCCTATTCGAGCAGTACTTC. This translates into CASAPGPLFEQYF.

V usage is TRBV4-1 and J usage is TRBJ1-1, with TRBD1 identical over 7 bases. The ends lost 4 bases at V and 5 bases at J; junction bases unmatched: 10. The CDR3 loop spans 15 amino acids. CDR1 is MGHRA and CDR2 is YSYEKL in the germline V gene. This chain's CDR3 is CASSLVTGKGTEAFF. CDR3 sequence (DNA): TGCGCCAGCAGCCTAGTGACAGGGAAGGGGACTGAAGCTTTCTTT.

The chain has TRBV9 and TRBJ2-7, with TRBD2 as a possible D gene (7 bases). The CDR3 sequence is 13 residues long. Germline loops: CDR1 SGDLS, CDR2 YYNGEE. V lost 2 bases and J 6 bases, leaving 12 bases between the germline ends. The CDR3 loop reads CASSVGRGREQYF. Written as DNA, the CDR3 is TGTGCCAGCAGCGTTGGGCGGGGGCGCGAGCAGTACTTC.

This chain joins TRBV7-9 and TRBJ2-5, with D possibly being TRBD1 or TRBD2 (6 bases each). This CDR3 is 17 amino acids long. Germline-derived CDR1 and CDR2 are SEHNR and FQNEAQ (reference sequence). The germline V and J ends were trimmed by 5 bases and 6 bases, with 25 bases remaining between them. The CDR3 DNA follows: TGTGCCAGCAGCCCCCTGACCGGGGGCTATCAAGGGCAGACCCAGTACTTC. Translating it yields CASSPLTGGYQGQTQYF. Combining the CDR3 with reference TRBV7-9 and TRBJ2-5 gives the whole variable domain DTGVSQNPRHKITKRGQNVTFRCDPISEHNRLYWYRQTLGQGPEFLTYFQNEAQLEKSRLLSDRFSAERPKGSFSTLEIQRTEQGDSAMYLCASSPLTGGYQGQTQYFGPGTRLLVL.

This chain uses TRBV5-1 with TRBJ1-2, with D hard to call. Trimming shortened V by 3 bases and J by 4 bases, and 13 bases separated the two germline ends. The CDR3 length is 14 residues. Germline CDR1 and CDR2: SGHRS and YFSETQ. The DNA of the CDR3 is TGCGCCAGCAGCTCTGAAAACTACGGCTATGGCTACACCTTC. It encodes CASSSENYGYGYTF.

In regard to this clone: Additional DNA sequences in this sample encode the identical CDR3. V and J are TRBV15 and TRBJ1-6; a possible D gene is TRBD1 (5 bases). Germline V lookup: CDR1 LNHNV, CDR2 YYDKDF (reference sequence). V shed 1 base and J shed 10 bases, with 14 bases lying between them. The CDR3 consists of 15 residues. The CDR3 region is CATSRGGRVDSPLHF. The CDR3 DNA is TGTGCCACCAGCAGAGGAGGCAGGGTTGACTCACCCCTCCACTTT.

The chain employs TRBV7-7 and TRBJ1-1; D unresolved. The germline V gene has CDR1 SSHAT and CDR2 FNYEAQ (reference sequence). Trimming removed 4 bases from V and 1 base from J, with 7 bases in between. The CDR3 is 13 amino acids. The CDR3 region is CASSSGWNTEAFF. Written as DNA, the CDR3 is TGTGCCAGCAGCTCCGGCTGGAACACTGAAGCTTTCTTT.

V gene TRBV10-1 combines with J gene TRBJ2-1, with a weak D call TRBD2 (7 bases). The CDR3 sequence is 14 residues long. The germline V gene encodes CDR1 WNHNN and CDR2 SYGVQD (reference sequence). V lost 4 bases and J 8 bases, leaving 15 bases between the germline ends. CDR3 loop: CASSVGGAWDEQFF. In DNA form, the CDR3 reads TGCGCCAGCAGTGTGGGGGGGGCCTGGGATGAGCAGTTCTTC.

The chain carries TRBV4-2 and TRBJ1-1; TRBD1 might be the D (6 bases). CDR3 size: 13 residues. The germline V gene has CDR1 LGHNA and CDR2 YNFKEQ. Trimming pared 4 bases from V and 8 bases from J, leaving 14 bases between. CDR3 sequence: CASSPRDTGEAFF. The CDR3 nucleotides read TGTGCCAGCAGCCCTCGGGACACGGGAGAAGCTTTCTTT.

This sequence joins TRBV4-1 and TRBJ1-4; no firm D call. Trimming took off 3 bases at V and 1 base at J, with 9 bases between the two ends. CDR3 length equals 15 residues. Germline values: CDR1 MGHRA, CDR2 YSYEKL. The CDR3 DNA is TGCGCCAGCAGCCAGGGGATCGGAACTAATGAAAAACTGTTTTTT. This gives the protein CASSQGIGTNEKLFF.

This clone turned up a few times. The chain links TRBV19 to TRBJ2-7; a weak D match, TRBD2 (6 bases). The germline V and J ends were trimmed by 3 bases and 3 bases, with 12 bases remaining between them. This CDR3 has 14 residues. Germline CDR1 and CDR2: LNHDA and SQIVND (reference sequence). The CDR3, as DNA: TGTGCCAGTAGTATCTGGGGAGGACTCTACGAGCAGTACTTC. Translation: CASSIWGGLYEQYF.